This TCR beta chain was obtained from a study of T-cell memory formation after mild COVID-19. Notes on the study in general: Some clones that responded were present in memory (sampled pre-infection), which suggests cross-reactive memory joined. Contracting CD8+ clones were enriched in EMRA, CD4+ mainly in CM and EM.

5'RACE with constant-segment primers built TCRalpha and TCRbeta cDNA libraries with UMIs. TCRdb re-called the 5' RACE reads with MiXCR, one entry per CDR3 protein. The table has under 400,000 distinct CDR3 sequences, roughly 20% seen once. Details on this clonotype: Its antigen is currently unknown.

This CDR3 is 14 amino acids long. Germline V lookup: CDR1 SNHLY, CDR2 FYNNEI. V was trimmed by 8 bases and J by 2 bases, leaving 15 bases between them. The chain uses TRBV2 and TRBJ1-2; D remains ambiguous. The receptor comes from an adult woman who had mild COVID-19 (a few samples of this study predate the infection). Cell type and time point are not known. Sequencing input: PBMCs or a T cell subset sorted from them (not recorded which). DNA for the CDR3: TGTGCCAGCCTCCACGTGGGTTTGAACTATGGCTACACCTTC. This gives the protein CASLHVGLNYGYTF.